The sequence of this TCR beta chain was determined in a study of TIL therapy for anti-PD-1-resistant metastatic lung cancer. V was clipped by 2 bases and J by 0 bases; unmatched bases: 3. The CDR3 length is 17 residues. Germline loops: CDR1 SGDLS, CDR2 YYNGEE. The immunoSEQ assay was v3. Method: immunoSEQ multiplex PCR; TCRdb's copy keeps in-frame clones and lacks some. The sample records 50,000 to 60,000 clones, over 65% being singletons. The time point is: pre-treatment sample, taken before nivolumab and TIL therapy. Pleural nodules or supraclavicular lymph nodes made up most of the excised metastases sampled.

Sequenced material: tumor tissue, taken at baseline. This chain connects TRBV9 to TRBJ2-2; 11 nucleotides line up with TRBD1. This TCR came from a person between 25 and 79 years old with non-small cell lung cancer. This chain's CDR3 is CASSVRTGGANTGELFF. For the CDR3, the DNA is TGTGCCAGCAGCGTTCGGACAGGGGGCGCGAACACCGGGGAGCTGTTTTTT.